This T cell receptor (beta chain) was sequenced during a study of blood T cell repertoires in COVID-19. On the study more broadly: Sources were T cells, B-cell-depleted T cells, or PBMCs; the material itself was cDNA or gDNA.

This CDR3 contains 15 residues. V was shortened by 7 bases and J by 3 bases, with 16 bases between the two germline ends. CDR1 is MNHEY, CDR2 SVGAGI, per germline. Libraries were prepared by immunoSEQ multiplex PCR; TCRdb keeps only in-frame clonotypes and omits some of them. The sample comprises over 250,000 clones, roughly 87% of which are singletons, and 8.9% rests with the top ten. Participant ages covered roughly 18 to 89 years across 20 to 25 US areas. The chain links TRBV6-5 to TRBJ1-5, with a possible D match to TRBD1 (6 bases). The sample consisted of PBMCs or T cells enriched from blood (not recorded which). This clonotype was sampled from a woman aged 18-29 years who had recovered from COVID-19. CDR3 loop: CASTTGTLNNQPQHF. The CDR3 nucleotides are TGTGCCAGCACAACCGGGACACTCAACAATCAGCCCCAGCATTTT.